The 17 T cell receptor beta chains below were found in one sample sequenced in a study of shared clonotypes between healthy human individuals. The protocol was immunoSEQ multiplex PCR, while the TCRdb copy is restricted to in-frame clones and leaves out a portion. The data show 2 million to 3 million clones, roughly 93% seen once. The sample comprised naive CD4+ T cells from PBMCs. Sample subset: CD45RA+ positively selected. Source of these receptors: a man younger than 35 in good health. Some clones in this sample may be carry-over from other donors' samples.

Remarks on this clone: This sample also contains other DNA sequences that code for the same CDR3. The CDR3 DNA reads as TGTGCCAGCAGTTTAGAGGGAATGAACACTGAAGCTTTCTTT. Its translation is CASSLEGMNTEAFF. V is TRBV27 and J is TRBJ1-1; no clear D gene. The V gene's germline CDR1 is MNHEY and CDR2 SMNVEV (reference sequence). There are 14 residues in the CDR3. The V gene lost 2 bases and the J gene lost 0 bases, with 7 bases spanning the gap.

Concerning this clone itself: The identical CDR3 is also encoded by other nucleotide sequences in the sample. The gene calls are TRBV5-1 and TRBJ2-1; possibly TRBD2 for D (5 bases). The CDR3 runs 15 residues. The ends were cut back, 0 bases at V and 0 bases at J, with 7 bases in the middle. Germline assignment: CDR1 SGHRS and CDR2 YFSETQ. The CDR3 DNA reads TGCGCCAGCAGCTTGGGACTAAACTCCTACAATGAGCAGTTCTTC. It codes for CASSLGLNSYNEQFF.

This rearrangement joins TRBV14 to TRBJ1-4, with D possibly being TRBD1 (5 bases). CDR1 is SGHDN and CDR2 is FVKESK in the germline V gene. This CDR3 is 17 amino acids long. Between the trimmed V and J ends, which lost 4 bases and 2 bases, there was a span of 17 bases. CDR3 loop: CASSPRDGRFTNEKLFF. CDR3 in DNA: TGTGCCAGCAGCCCCCGGGACGGCCGATTTACTAATGAAAAACTGTTTTTT.

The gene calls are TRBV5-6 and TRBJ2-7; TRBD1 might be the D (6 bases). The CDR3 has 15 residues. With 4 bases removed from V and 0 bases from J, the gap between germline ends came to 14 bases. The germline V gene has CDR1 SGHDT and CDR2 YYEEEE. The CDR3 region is CASSQGLSSSYEQYF. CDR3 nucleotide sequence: TGTGCCAGCAGCCAGGGGTTATCAAGCTCCTACGAGCAGTACTTC.

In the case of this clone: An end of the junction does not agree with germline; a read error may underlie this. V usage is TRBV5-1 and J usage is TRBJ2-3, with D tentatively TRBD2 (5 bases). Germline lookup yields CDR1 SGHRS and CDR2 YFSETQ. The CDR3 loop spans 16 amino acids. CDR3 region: CASSLGFGEFQSEFDF. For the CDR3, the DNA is TGCGCCAGCAGCCTGGGGTTCGGGGAGTTCCAGTCTGAGTTCGATTTT. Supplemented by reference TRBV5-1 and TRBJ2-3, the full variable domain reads KAGVTQTPRYLIKTRGQQVTLSCSPISGHRSVSWYQQTPGQGLQFLFEYFSETQRNKGNFPGRFSGRQFSNSRSEMNVSTLELGDSALYLCASSLGFGEFQSEFDFGPGTRLTVL.

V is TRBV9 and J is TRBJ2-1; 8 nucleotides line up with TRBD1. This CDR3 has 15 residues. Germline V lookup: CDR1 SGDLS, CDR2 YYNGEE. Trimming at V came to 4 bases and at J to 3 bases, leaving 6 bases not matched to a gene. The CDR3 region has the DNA TGTGCCAGCAGCCCGAGGACAGGGAACTACAATGAGCAGTTCTTC. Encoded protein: CASSPRTGNYNEQFF.

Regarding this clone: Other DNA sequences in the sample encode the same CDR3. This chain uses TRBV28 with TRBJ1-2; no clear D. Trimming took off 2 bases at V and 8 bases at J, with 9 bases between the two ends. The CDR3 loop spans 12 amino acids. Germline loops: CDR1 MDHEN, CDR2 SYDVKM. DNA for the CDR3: TGTGCCAGCAGTTTAGTACAGTACGGCTACACCTTC. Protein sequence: CASSLVQYGYTF.

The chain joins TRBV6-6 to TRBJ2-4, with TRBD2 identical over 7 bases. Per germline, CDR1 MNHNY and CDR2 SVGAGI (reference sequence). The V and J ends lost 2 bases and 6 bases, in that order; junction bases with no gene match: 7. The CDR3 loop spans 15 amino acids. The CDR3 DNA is TGTGCCAGCAGTTACCAGGGTGAGCGGGGAAACATTCAGTACTTC. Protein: CASSYQGERGNIQYF.

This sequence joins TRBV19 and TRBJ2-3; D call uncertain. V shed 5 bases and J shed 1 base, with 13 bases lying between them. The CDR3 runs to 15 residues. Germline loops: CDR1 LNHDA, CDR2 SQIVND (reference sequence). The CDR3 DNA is TGTGCCAGTAGTCTTTCGTGGGTGGGCACAGATACGCAGTATTTT. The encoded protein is CASSLSWVGTDTQYF.

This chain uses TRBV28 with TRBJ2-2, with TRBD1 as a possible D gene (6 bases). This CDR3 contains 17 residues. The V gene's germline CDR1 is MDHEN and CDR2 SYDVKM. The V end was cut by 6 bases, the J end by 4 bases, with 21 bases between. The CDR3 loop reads CASRSTGQLLSTGELFF. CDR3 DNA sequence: TGTGCCAGCAGGTCCACGGGACAACTACTCTCCACCGGGGAGCTGTTTTTT.

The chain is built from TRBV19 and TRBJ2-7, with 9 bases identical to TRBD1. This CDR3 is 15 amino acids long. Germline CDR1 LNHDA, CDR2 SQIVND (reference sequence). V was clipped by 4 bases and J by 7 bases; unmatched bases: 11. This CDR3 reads CASSSPGTGLGEQYF. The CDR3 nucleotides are TGTGCCAGTAGTAGTCCCGGGACAGGGTTGGGGGAGCAGTACTTC.

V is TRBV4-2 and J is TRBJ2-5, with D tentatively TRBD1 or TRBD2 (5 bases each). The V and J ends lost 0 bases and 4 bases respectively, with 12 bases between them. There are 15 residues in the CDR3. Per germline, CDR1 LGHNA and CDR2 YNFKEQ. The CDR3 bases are TGTGCCAGCAGCCAAGAGACTACAGGAAGAGAGACCCAGTACTTC. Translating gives CASSQETTGRETQYF.

The CDR3 loop reads CASTLDIREKLFF. The CDR3 bases are TGTGCCAGCACGCTCGATATCAGGGAAAAACTGTTTTTT. The chain combines TRBV28 with TRBJ1-4; D remains unclear. Germline values: CDR1 MDHEN, CDR2 SYDVKM. Trimming removed 7 bases at V and 8 bases at J, with 14 bases between. This CDR3 spans 13 amino acids.

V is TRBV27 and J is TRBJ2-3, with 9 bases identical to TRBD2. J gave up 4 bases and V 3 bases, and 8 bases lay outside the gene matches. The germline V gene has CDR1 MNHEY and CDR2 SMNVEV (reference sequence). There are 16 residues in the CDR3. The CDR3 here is CASSFYLAGLADTQYF. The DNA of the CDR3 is TGTGCCAGCAGTTTTTATCTAGCGGGGCTTGCAGATACGCAGTATTTT.

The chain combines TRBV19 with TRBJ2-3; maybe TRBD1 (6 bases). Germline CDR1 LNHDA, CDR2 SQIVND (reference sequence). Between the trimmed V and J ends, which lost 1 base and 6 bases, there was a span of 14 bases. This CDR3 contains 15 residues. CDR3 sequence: CASSIGDTGSDTQYF. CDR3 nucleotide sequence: TGTGCCAGTAGTATAGGGGACACAGGGTCGGATACGCAGTATTTT.

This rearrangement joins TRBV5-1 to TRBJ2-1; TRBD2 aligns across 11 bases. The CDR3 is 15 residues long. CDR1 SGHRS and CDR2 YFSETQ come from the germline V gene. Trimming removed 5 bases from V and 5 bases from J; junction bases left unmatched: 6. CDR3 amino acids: CASRAGTSGNNEQFF. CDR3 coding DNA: TGCGCCAGCAGAGCCGGGACTAGCGGCAACAATGAGCAGTTCTTC.

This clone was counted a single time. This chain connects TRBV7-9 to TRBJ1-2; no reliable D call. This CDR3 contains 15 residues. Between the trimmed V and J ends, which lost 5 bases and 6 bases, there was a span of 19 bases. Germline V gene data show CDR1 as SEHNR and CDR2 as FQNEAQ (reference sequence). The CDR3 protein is CASSPRAGRADGYTF. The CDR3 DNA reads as TGTGCCAGCAGCCCGAGGGCGGGGAGGGCGGATGGCTACACCTTC.